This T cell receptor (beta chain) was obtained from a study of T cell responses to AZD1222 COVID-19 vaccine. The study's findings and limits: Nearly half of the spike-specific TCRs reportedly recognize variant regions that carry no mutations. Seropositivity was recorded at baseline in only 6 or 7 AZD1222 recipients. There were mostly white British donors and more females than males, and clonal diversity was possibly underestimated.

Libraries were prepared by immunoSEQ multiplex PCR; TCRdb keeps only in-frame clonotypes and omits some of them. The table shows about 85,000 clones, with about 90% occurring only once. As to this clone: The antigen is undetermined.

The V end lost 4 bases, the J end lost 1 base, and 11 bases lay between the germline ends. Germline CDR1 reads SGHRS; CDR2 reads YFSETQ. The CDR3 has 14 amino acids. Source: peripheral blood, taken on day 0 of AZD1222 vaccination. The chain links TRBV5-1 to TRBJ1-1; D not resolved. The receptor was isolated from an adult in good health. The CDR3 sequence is CASSTDRTNTEAFF. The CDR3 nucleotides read TGCGCCAGCAGCACCGACCGTACGAACACTGAAGCTTTCTTT.